The rows below give T cell receptor beta chains drawn from one sample of a study of molecular identifiers for immune sequencing clone quantification. TCRdb re-called the PCR reads through MiXCR, storing one row per CDR3 protein. The top ten clones hold approximately 0.84% of a sample with 250,000 to 350,000 distinct CDR3 sequences, about 20% of them seen once. The sample was naive CD8+ T cells from blood, with Jurkat cell RNA spiked in. All receptors derive from a human donor in good health. Some libraries in this study had Jurkat cell RNA spiked in. Each CDR3 is given with its conserved first and last residue. Each record gives: V gene, clone size, CDR3 length, J gene, CDR3 protein. The listing skips clone size in some rows; elsewhere it reads once, few, many or a size class.

>TRBV30|.|14|TRBJ1-5
CAWSVASFGEPQHF
>TRBV29-1|many|14|TRBJ2-7
CSVIPLAGPYEQYF
>TRBV6-5|many|14|TRBJ2-1
CASSYGDSINEQFF
>TRBV6-5|few|18|TRBJ2-3
CASSPGTGGWGGADTQYF
>TRBV15|.|15|TRBJ1-5
CATRQDSHSNQPQHF
>TRBV6-1|few|15|TRBJ2-7
CASSEEVEYSYEQYF
>TRBV7-2|many|15|TRBJ2-3
CASSLVPRDRDTQYF
>TRBV6-2/TRBV6-3|many|15|TRBJ1-5
CASSYSRGYGQPQHF
>TRBV27|many|15|TRBJ2-3
CASSLYGRDTDTQYF
>TRBV7-6|.|18|TRBJ2-3
CASSLALSGGAQSDTQYF
>TRBV27|.|15|TRBJ2-7
CASSFGIAGTYEQYF
>TRBV5-1|many|16|TRBJ2-1
CASSLAPEDVYNEQFF
>TRBV7-9|many|14|TRBJ1-1
CASSLNWGVTEAFF
>TRBV19|many|15|TRBJ2-3
CASSKEETTTDTQYF
>TRBV24-1|few|14|TRBJ2-1
CATSARGLYNEQFF
>TRBV7-4|many|15|TRBJ2-3
CASSCPRDCTDTQYF
>TRBV29-1|many|15|TRBJ2-1
CSVESSGRALGEQFF
>TRBV30|few|12|TRBJ1-5
CAWSLPAEPQHF
>TRBV7-9|many|15|TRBJ2-5
CASSPKTGLGEAQYF
>TRBV9|.|15|TRBJ1-5
CASSMDGHSNQPQHF
>TRBV7-9|many|14|TRBJ2-7
CASSLSRGVDEQYF
>TRBV12-3/TRBV12-4|many|16|TRBJ2-1
CASSSSGGSLYNEQFF
>TRBV6-2/TRBV6-3|many|13|TRBJ1-5
CASSVLGNQPQHF
>TRBV28|many|13|TRBJ2-7
CASSRTAWDEQYF
>TRBV29-1|many|12|TRBJ2-7
CSVVQLEGGQYF
>TRBV11-2|many|13|TRBJ2-5
CASSPRSRETQYF
>TRBV27|.|17|TRBJ1-2
CASSMWSEQGINYGYTF
>TRBV28|many|14|TRBJ2-7
CASNPTGNSYEQYF
>TRBV10-3|.|16|TRBJ2-7
CAISGSETRKPYEQHF
>TRBV20-1|many|13|TRBJ2-7
CSAGGTSTHEQYF
>TRBV2|many|17|TRBJ2-3
CASSDPEREYGTDTQYF
>TRBV4-1|many|12|TRBJ2-5
CASSQVAETQYF
>TRBV15|.|14|TRBJ2-3
CATSRETTTDTQYF
>TRBV27|.|14|TRBJ2-2
CASSSGLAVGELFF
>TRBV15|once|17|TRBJ1-5
CATSRDLGGEGNQPQHF
>TRBV30|once|15|TRBJ1-2
CACLPSWGRDYGYAF
>TRBV6-2/TRBV6-3|few|15|TRBJ2-2
CASSYGRAGTGELFF
>TRBV7-2|many|17|TRBJ1-4
CASSSWGTALQREKLFF
>TRBV7-2|.|13|TRBJ2-7
CASRPALVYEQYF
>TRBV4-3|once|17|TRBJ1-5
CASSQDRQSGGSQPQQF
>TRBV30|few|13|TRBJ2-7
CAWSVGLADQQYF
>TRBV7-8|.|17|TRBJ1-5
CASSPGTGVLSNQPQHF
>TRBV11-3|many|15|TRBJ2-1
CASSLESSSYNEQFF
>TRBV10-3|few|17|TRBJ2-2
CAISAGYRGANTGELFF
>TRBV7-6|many|15|TRBJ2-1
CASSLSDRGYNEQFF
>TRBV11-2|.|12|TRBJ2-1
CASSYPQGEQFF
>TRBV29-1|many|12|TRBJ2-2
CSVPIGTGELFF
>TRBV4-3|.|21|TRBJ1-5
CASSQDKTLDRSKYSNQPQHF
>TRBV29-1|many|10|TRBJ2-1
CSVEDPSTFF
>TRBV6-2/TRBV6-3|.|14|TRBJ2-5
CASSYSSAQETQYF
>TRBV14|many|16|TRBJ2-7
CASSHFGLAGVYEQYF
>TRBV25-1|many|15|TRBJ2-7
CASSEYLVSRYEQYF
>TRBV20-1|many|16|TRBJ2-7
CSARDRAILASYEQYF